This entry concerns a single TCR beta chain. Its antigen is not yet known. The record originates from a study of monozygotic twins with inflammatory bowel disease (dated by TCRdb to the late 2010s). Study-level background: A total of some 30 monozygotic twin pairs were included in the full study, comprising nine German pairs (four IBD-concordant, five IBD-discordant) and 19 IBD-discordant Danish pairs. The search for disease-associated traits relied mainly on comparing, within discordant pairs, IBD patients with their genetically identical healthy co-twins. Each individual had, on average, about 151 000 unique TCRalpha sequences and 181 000 unique TCRbeta sequences available for analysis. General findings and caveats noted by the study authors: Background noise and inter-individual variability may have been introduced into the repertoires by the differing immunosuppressive treatments among patients. The results gave no support for a single strong signal or clonotype linked to IBD. A decrease in TCRbeta repertoire diversity, as measured by inverse Simpson index, was observed in IBD patients compared with their healthy co-twins. The analysis was unable to tell apart different T cell subtypes. Fewer clonotypes were shared with other individuals by IBD patients than by healthy twins, most markedly in patients showing signs of disease activity. No difference in repertoire similarity was observed between concordant and discordant twins, possibly owing to limited statistical power.

From each donor, a roughly 2.5 ml peripheral blood sample was collected into PAXgene tubes and stored at -80 degrees C. Total RNA was isolated from whole blood with the PAXgene blood miRNA kit on an automated QIAcube, without T cell sorting. Peripheral blood from monozygotic twin pairs who were concordant or discordant for inflammatory bowel disease underwent deep TCRalpha and TCRbeta repertoire profiling using unique molecular barcoding. Smoking habits were recorded for all twin pairs, and each individual was classified as a current, former or never smoker. The library was produced with 5' RACE. Preparation of each TCR library used roughly 3.5 ug of total RNA. For each sample, cDNA synthesis was carried out in eight separate reactions using SMARTScribe reverse transcriptase. Unique molecular identifiers containing a 6-nucleotide sample barcode were introduced through template switching during cDNA synthesis. TCRalpha and TCRbeta cDNA was amplified by two nested PCRs of around 16 and 10 cycles, with bead purification after each PCR. Before amplification, cDNA was treated with uracil DNA-glycosylase and purified using the QIAquick PCR purification kit. The second PCR added Illumina TruSeq-compatible adapters along with sample-specific barcodes. Library quality and concentration were assessed using TapeStation and Qubit, and about 5 ng of each library was pooled. Sequencing of the pooled libraries was done on an Illumina HiSeq2500 single-index Rapid Run using custom sequencing primers and 2 x 100 bp reads. The original pipeline was this. PCR and sequencing errors were corrected by UMI-based consensus assembly using MiGEC version 1.2.6. MiXCR version 2.1.1 was used for V(D)J alignment, clonotype assembly and CDR3 extraction. Gene usage, clonotype sharing and MAIT/NKT TCR abundance were normalised by analysing the top 1000, 10 000 and 20 000 clonotypes per sample. After downsampling to 27 000 UMIs, diversity was calculated as the inverse Simpson index using the vegan R package. Paired Mann-Whitney U tests on discordant twin pairs were used, with Benjamini-Hochberg multiple-testing correction. The reads were reprocessed in TCRdb, with one entry per CDR3 protein sequence and no accompanying DNA. The authors' filters were not applied to this entry. This sample's table carries about 200,000 distinct CDR3 sequences. The ten largest account for 6% to 9% of the sample.

From the cysteine through the phenylalanine, the CDR3 covers 12 amino acids. The coding DNA is unavailable. CDR1 and CDR2 are drawn from the germline V gene (reference sequence): LGHDT, YNNKEL. The sequence links TRBV3-1 to TRBJ2-1; TCRdb returns TRBD1, unconfirmable since there is no DNA. Sequencing was carried out using blood. The sequence was collected from a human donor with ulcerative colitis or Crohn's disease, or a healthy co-twin of an affected twin (not recorded which). CDR3 region: CASSQRDAEQFF.